This T cell receptor beta chain was retrieved from a study of T-cell memory formation after mild COVID-19. About the research overall: Most TCR clusters belonged to a single donor.

A single record per CDR3 protein comes from TCRdb applying MiXCR to the 5' RACE reads. The sample consists of roughly 600,000 distinct CDR3 sequences, under 20% of them appearing once. This clonotype was detected many times. Its target is not known. The study's findings and limits: Specificity for SARS-CoV-2 was not confirmed among the second-wave clones peaking on day 37.

After removal of 4 bases from V and 0 bases from J, the junction contained 9 bases not matched to a gene. CDR1 and CDR2 (germline): SEHNR, FQNEAQ (reference sequence). The length of the CDR3 is 17 residues. The rearrangement uses TRBV7-9 and TRBJ2-7, with TRBD2 matching 10 bases. This receptor was taken from an adult woman who had mild COVID-19 (a few samples of this study predate the infection). Cell type and time point are not known. The material sequenced was PBMCs or a T cell subset sorted from them (not recorded which). The CDR3 spells CASSYPTSGRPSYEQYF. The CDR3 nucleotides read TGTGCCAGCAGCTACCCGACTAGCGGGCGTCCCTCCTACGAGCAGTACTTC.